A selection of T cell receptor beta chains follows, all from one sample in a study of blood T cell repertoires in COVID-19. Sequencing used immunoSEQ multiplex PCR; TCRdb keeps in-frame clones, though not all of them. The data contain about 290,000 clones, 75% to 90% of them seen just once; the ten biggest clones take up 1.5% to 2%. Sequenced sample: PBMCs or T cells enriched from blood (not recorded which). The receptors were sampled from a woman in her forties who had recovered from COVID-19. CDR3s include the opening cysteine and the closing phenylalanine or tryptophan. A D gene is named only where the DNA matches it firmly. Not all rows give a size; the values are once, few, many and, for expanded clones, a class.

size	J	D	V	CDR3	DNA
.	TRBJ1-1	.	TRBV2	CASNGDTEAFF	TGTGCCAGCAACGGAGACACTGAAGCTTTCTTT
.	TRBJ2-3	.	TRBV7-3	CASSAQGPRLTDTQYF	TGTGCCAGCAGCGCCCAGGGGCCTCGTCTCACAGATACGCAGTATTTT
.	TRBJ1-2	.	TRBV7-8	CASSPYVRGSYTF	TGTGCCAGCAGCCCTTACGTCCGGGGAAGCTACACCTTC
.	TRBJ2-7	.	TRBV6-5	CASSSHTGLYEQYF	TGTGCCAGCAGTTCCCACACCGGACTATACGAGCAGTACTTC
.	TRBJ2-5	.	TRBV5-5	CASYRGRGAGTQYF	TGTGCCAGCTATAGGGGGAGGGGTGCGGGGACCCAGTACTTC
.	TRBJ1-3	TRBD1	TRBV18	CASSPRQGNGNTIYF	TGTGCCAGCTCACCGAGACAGGGGAACGGAAACACCATATATTTT
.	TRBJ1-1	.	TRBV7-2	CASSSPDRTAFF	TGTGCCAGCAGCTCTCCCGACAGGACAGCTTTCTTT
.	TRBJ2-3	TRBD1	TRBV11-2	CASSSGGQGIDTQYF	TGTGCCAGCAGCTCCGGGGGACAGGGGATAGATACGCAGTATTTT
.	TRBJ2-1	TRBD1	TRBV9	CASSRGTGGYNEQFF	TGTGCCAGCAGCCGCGGGACAGGGGGCTACAATGAGCAGTTCTTC
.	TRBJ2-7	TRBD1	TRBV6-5	CASSYSGQGVYEQYF	TGTGCCAGCAGTTACTCCGGGCAGGGGGTTTACGAGCAGTACTTC
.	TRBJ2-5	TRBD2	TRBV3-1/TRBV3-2	CASSPISGAGTETQYF	TGTGCCAGCAGCCCTATCAGCGGGGCGGGTACGGAGACCCAGTACTTC
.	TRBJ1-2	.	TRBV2	CASSDGAVYGCTF	TGTGCCAGCAGTGATGGGGCAGTCTATGGCTGCACCTTC
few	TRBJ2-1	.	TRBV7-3	CASSSLLGEQFF	TGTGCCAGCAGCTCATTGCTCGGTGAGCAGTTCTTC